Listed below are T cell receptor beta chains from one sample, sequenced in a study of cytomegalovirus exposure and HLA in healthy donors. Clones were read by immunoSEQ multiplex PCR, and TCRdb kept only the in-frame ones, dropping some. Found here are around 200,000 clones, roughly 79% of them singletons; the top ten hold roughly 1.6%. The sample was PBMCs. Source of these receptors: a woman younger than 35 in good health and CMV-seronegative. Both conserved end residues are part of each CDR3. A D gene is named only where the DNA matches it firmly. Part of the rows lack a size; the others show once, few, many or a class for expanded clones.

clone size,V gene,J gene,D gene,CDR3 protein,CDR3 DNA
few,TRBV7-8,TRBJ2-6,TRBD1,CASSSLWDRASSGANVLTF,TGTGCCAGCAGCTCCCTATGGGACAGGGCATCCTCTGGGGCCAACGTCCTGACTTTC
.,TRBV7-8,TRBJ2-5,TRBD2,CASSPGTTETQYF,TGTGCCAGCAGCCCTGGGACTACCGAGACCCAGTACTTC
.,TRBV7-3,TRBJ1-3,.,CASSSTGTTGNTIYF,TGTGCCAGCAGCTCAACCGGGACTACTGGAAACACCATATATTTT
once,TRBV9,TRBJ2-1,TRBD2,CASSPSGTYNEQFF,TGTGCCAGCAGCCCTAGCGGGACCTACAATGAGCAGTTCTTC
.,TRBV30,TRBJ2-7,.,CAWRSSGEQYF,TGTGCCTGGCGGAGCAGCGGGGAGCAGTACTTC
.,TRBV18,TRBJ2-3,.,CASSTDTDTQYF,TGTGCCAGCTCAACAGACACAGATACGCAGTATTTT
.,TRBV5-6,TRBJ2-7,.,CASSLVHYEQYF,TGTGCCAGCAGCTTGGTCCACTACGAGCAGTACTTC
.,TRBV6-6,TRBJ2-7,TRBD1,CASSKGQGYEQYF,TGTGCCAGCAGTAAGGGACAGGGCTACGAGCAGTACTTC
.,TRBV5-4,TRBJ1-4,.,CASSLRAATNEKLFF,TGTGCCAGCAGCCTCAGGGCGGCAACTAATGAAAAACTGTTTTTT
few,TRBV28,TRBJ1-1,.,CASSLDRPAGTEAFF,TGTGCCAGCAGTTTAGATCGACCGGCGGGCACTGAAGCTTTCTTT
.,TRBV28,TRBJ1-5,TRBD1,CASSHRQGYSNQPQHF,TGTGCCAGCAGCCACCGACAGGGCTATAGCAATCAGCCCCAGCATTTT
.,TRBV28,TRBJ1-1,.,CASSLSPGQRTEAFF,TGTGCCAGCAGTTTGAGTCCCGGACAGCGGACTGAAGCTTTCTTT
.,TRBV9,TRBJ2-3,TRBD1,CASSPQTGTGTDTQYF,TGTGCCAGCAGCCCCCAAACCGGGACAGGAACAGATACGCAGTATTTT
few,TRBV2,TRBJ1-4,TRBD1,CASRPTGGEKLFF,TGTGCCAGCAGACCGACAGGGGGTGAAAAACTGTTTTTT
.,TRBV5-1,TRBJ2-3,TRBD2,CASSLSGVSTDTQYF,TGCGCCAGCAGCCTTAGCGGGGTTAGTACAGATACGCAGTATTTT
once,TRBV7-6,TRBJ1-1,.,CASSLRGNTEAFF,TGTGCCAGCAGCTTAAGGGGAAACACTGAAGCTTTCTTT
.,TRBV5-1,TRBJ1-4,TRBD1,CASSKGQLSTFNEKLFF,TGCGCCAGCAGCAAGGGACAGCTTTCCACCTTTAATGAAAAACTGTTTTTT
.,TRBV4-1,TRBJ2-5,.,CASSQSMIAGYQETQYF,TGCGCCAGCAGCCAGAGTATGATTGCGGGGTACCAAGAGACCCAGTACTTC
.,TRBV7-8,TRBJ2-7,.,CASSLLGSGDYEQYF,TGTGCCAGCAGCTTATTGGGTAGCGGAGACTACGAGCAGTACTTC
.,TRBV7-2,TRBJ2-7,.,CASSADWGPTYEQYF,TGTGCCAGCAGCGCAGACTGGGGGCCCACCTACGAGCAGTACTTC
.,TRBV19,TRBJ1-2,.,CASSAKGSYGYTF,TGTGCCAGTAGTGCTAAAGGGAGCTATGGCTACACCTTC
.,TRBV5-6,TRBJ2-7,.,CASSSGLYEQYF,TGTGCCAGCAGCTCCGGGTTGTACGAGCAGTACTTC
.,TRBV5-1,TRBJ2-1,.,CASSRDNEQFF,TGCGCCAGCAGCCGTGACAATGAGCAGTTCTTC
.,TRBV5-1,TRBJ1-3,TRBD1,CASSLGTVSGNTIYF,TGCGCCAGCAGCCTCGGGACAGTTTCTGGAAACACCATATATTTT
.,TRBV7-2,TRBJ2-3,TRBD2,CASSLQGLAGDTDTQYF,TGTGCCAGCAGCCTACAGGGACTAGCGGGGGACACAGATACGCAGTATTTT
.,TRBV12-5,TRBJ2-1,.,CASGLDYYNEQFF,TGTGCTAGTGGTTTGGACTACTACAATGAGCAGTTCTTC
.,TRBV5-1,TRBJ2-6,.,CASSLAGVSGANVLTF,TGCGCCAGCAGCTTGGCCGGGGTCTCTGGGGCCAACGTCCTGACTTTC
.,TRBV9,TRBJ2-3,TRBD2,CASSVGEGLRTDTQYF,TGTGCCAGCAGCGTAGGGGAGGGGCTTAGGACAGATACGCAGTATTTT
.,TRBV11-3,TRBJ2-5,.,CASSDSTETQYF,TGTGCCAGCAGCGATTCAACTGAGACCCAGTACTTC
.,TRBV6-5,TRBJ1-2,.,CASRDNGGDNYGYTF,TGTGCCAGCAGAGACAATGGAGGGGACAACTATGGCTACACCTTC
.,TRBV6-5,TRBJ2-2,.,CASSYRGTGELFF,TGTGCCAGCAGTTATAGGGGCACCGGGGAGCTGTTTTTT
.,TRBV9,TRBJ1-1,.,CASSPPRASEAFF,TGTGCCAGCAGCCCCCCGAGGGCGAGTGAAGCTTTCTTT
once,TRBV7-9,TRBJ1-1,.,CSSSLGGPVAFF,TGTTCCAGCAGCTTAGGGGGGCCCGTGGCTTTCTTT
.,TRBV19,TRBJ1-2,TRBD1,CASSTPPGQGTHGYTF,TGTGCCAGTAGTACTCCCCCGGGACAGGGCACGCATGGCTACACCTTC
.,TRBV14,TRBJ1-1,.,CASSRGSSNTEAFF,TGTGCCAGCAGCCGGGGCAGTTCGAACACTGAAGCTTTCTTT
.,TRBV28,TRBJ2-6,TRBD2,CASSPRDYPTGANVLTF,TGTGCCAGCAGTCCCCGGGACTACCCAACAGGTGCCAACGTCCTGACTTTC
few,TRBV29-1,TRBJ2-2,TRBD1,CSVEGQGNSGELFF,TGCAGCGTTGAAGGACAGGGTAATAGTGGGGAGCTGTTTTTT
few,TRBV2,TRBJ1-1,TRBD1,CASNRQGRTEAFF,TGTGCCAGCAACCGACAGGGGAGGACTGAAGCTTTCTTT
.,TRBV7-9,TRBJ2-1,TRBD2,CASNGLAGGSSYNEQFF,TGTGCCAGCAACGGACTAGCGGGGGGGAGCTCCTACAATGAGCAGTTCTTC
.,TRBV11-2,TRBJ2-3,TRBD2,CASSPSGGAGDTQYF,TGTGCCAGCAGCCCTAGCGGGGGGGCCGGTGATACGCAGTATTTT
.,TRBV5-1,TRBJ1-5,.,CASSLVSGINQPQHF,TGCGCCAGCAGCTTGGTTTCAGGGATCAATCAGCCCCAGCATTTT
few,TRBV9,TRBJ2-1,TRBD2,CASVGLAGNEQFF,TGTGCCAGCGTAGGACTAGCGGGCAATGAGCAGTTCTTC
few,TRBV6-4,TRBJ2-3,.,CASSESSAVPDTQYF,TGTGCCAGCAGTGAAAGTAGTGCCGTCCCAGATACGCAGTATTTT
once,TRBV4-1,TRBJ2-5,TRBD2,CASSQDSPGTTQETQYF,TGCGCCAGCAGCCAAGATTCCCCCGGGACTACACAAGAGACCCAGTACTTC
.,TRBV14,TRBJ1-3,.,CASSQDANTIYF,TGTGCCAGCAGCCAAGACGCGAACACCATATATTTT
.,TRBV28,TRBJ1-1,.,CASSTRGNTEAFF,TGTGCCAGCAGCACGCGTGGGAACACTGAAGCTTTCTTT